This T cell receptor (beta chain) was captured in a study of T cells in Graves' hyperthyroidism and ophthalmopathy. General observations from the study: A 13 V-J model separated ophthalmopathy from stable hyperthyroidism. The model predicted ophthalmopathy a median approximately seven months before onset.

RNA transcripts provided the source from which TCR beta CDR3 regions were amplified. HTBI primers were the set used in a first-round RT-PCR of the TCR CDR3. MiXCR, applied by TCRdb to the multiplex PCR reads, yields one record per CDR3 protein. Here the sample spans 610,000 or so distinct CDR3 sequences, roughly 50% being singletons. Patients were excluded for uncontrolled infection, other autoimmune disease, pregnancy or lactation. Clinical symptoms, serum thyroxine, TRAb, thyroid ultrasound and orbital computed tomography established diagnosis. Germline lookup yields CDR1 SGHTA and CDR2 FQGNSA. The CDR3 covers 13 residues. Trimming pared 3 bases from V and 6 bases from J, leaving 12 bases between. This clonotype was seen a handful of times. Its target is unknown.

The sequence came from a woman aged 18-30 years with Graves' hyperthyroidism. Sequenced input: peripheral blood or thyroid tissue (not recorded which). The V call is TRBV7-2, the J call TRBJ2-7; tentative D call: TRBD2 (6 bases). This CDR3 reads CASSFPWRGEQYF. The DNA of the CDR3 is TGTGCCAGCAGCTTCCCATGGCGGGGCGAGCAGTACTTC.